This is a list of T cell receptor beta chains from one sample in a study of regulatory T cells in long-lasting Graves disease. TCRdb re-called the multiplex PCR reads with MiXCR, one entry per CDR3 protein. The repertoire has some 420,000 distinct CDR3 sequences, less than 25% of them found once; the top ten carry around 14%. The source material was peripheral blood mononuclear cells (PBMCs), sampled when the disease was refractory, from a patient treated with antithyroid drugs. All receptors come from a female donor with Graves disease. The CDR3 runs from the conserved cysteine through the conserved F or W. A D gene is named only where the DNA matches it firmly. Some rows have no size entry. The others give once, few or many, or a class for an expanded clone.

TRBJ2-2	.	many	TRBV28	TGTGCCAGCAGTGCCCCTGGGGTTGGTAACGCCGGGGAGCTGTTTTTT	CASSAPGVGNAGELFF
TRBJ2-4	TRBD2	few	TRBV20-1	TGCAGTGCTTGGGACCACCAACGAGCGGGAGGTACCAAAAACATTCAGTACTTC	CSAWDHQRAGGTKNIQYF
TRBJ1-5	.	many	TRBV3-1	TGTGCCAGCAGCCAGGCGGACCAGCCCCAGCATTTT	CASSQADQPQHF
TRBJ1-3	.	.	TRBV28	TGTGCCAGCAGTCTATGGGGGGGCTCTGGAAACACCATATATTTT	CASSLWGGSGNTIYF
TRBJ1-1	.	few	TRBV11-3	TGTGCCAGCAGCGATTATCTGGGGCAGACTAAAAACACTGAAGCTTTCTTT	CASSDYLGQTKNTEAFF
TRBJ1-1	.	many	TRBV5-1	TGCGCCAGCAGCCAGCCCAGCAACACTGAAGCTTTCTTT	CASSQPSNTEAFF
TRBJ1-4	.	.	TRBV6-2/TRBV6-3	TGTGCCAGCAGTGCCCCGACAGGCGATGAAAAACTGTTTTTT	CASSAPTGDEKLFF
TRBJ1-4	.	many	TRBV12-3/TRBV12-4	TGTGCCAGCAGTTTGGACGACGGAACAACTAATGAAAAACTGTTTTTT	CASSLDDGTTNEKLFF
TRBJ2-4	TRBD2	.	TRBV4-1	TGCGCCAGCGGACTAGCGGGAGGACACATTCAGTACTTC	CASGLAGGHIQYF
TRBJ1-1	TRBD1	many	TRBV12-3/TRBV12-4	TGTGCCAGCAGTGTGAGCCCCGGGACAGCCAACACTGAAGCTTTCTTT	CASSVSPGTANTEAFF
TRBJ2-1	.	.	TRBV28	TGTGCCAGCAGTCTCAGCGGACCCTCCTACAATGAGCAGTTCTTC	CASSLSGPSYNEQFF
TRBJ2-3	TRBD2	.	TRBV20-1	TGCAGTGCTAGTGTCGGGGGGGCGCCAGATACGCAGTATTTT	CSASVGGAPDTQYF
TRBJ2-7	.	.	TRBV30	TGTGCCTGGAGTGTACCTGTGGGGCGCAAGGTCGAGCAGTACTTC	CAWSVPVGRKVEQYF
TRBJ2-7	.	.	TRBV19	TGTGCCAGTAGTGAAGGGGACGGAAGCTCCTACGAGCAGTACTTC	CASSEGDGSSYEQYF
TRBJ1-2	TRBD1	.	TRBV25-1	TGTGCCAGCAGTGAAGACAGGGGATATGGCTACACCTTC	CASSEDRGYGYTF
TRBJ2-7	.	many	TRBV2	TGTGCCAGCAGCGCGGGGATCTACGAGCAGTACTTC	CASSAGIYEQYF
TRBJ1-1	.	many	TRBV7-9	TGTGCCAGCAGCCGACAGAGCACTGAAGCTTTCTTT	CASSRQSTEAFF
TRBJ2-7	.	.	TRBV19	TGTGCCAGTAGAAGTCAGCCAAGCTCCTACGAGCAGTACTTC	CASRSQPSSYEQYF
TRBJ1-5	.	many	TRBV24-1	TGTGCCACCAGTGAGCCGGGCGATAGCAATCAGCCCCAGCATTTT	CATSEPGDSNQPQHF
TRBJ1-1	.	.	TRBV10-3	TGTGCCATCAGTGAGTCTATGGGGAACACTGAAGCTTTCTTT	CAISESMGNTEAFF
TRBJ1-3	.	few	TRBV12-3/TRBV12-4	TGTGCCAGCAGGAAGCAGGGGCTTCGAAACACCATATATTTT	CASRKQGLRNTIYF
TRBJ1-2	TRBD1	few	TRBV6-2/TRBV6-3	TGTGCCAGCAGTGCTGGACAGGATTTAGGTGGCTACACCTTC	CASSAGQDLGGYTF
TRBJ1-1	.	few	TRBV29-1	TGCAGCGTCGTAAAGAGGACTGAAGCTTTCTTT	CSVVKRTEAFF
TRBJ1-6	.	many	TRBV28	TGTGCCAGCAGTTTATGGAGGACGTCCGATAGCTCCTATATTCCCTATAATTCACCCCTCCACTTT	CASSLWRTSDSSYIPYNSPLHF
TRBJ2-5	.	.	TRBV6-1	TGTGCCAGCATAGCAAACCAAGAGACCCAGTACTTC	CASIANQETQYF
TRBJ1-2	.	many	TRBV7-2	TGTGCCAGCAGCGCCGCCCTACCTACTAACTATGGCTACACCTTC	CASSAALPTNYGYTF
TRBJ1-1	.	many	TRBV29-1	TGCAGCGTGGGGAAGGAGCTAAACACTGAAGCTTTCTTT	CSVGKELNTEAFF
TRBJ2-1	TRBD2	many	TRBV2	TGTGCCAGCAGGAGGACTAGCGGGTTCAATGAGCAGTTCTTC	CASRRTSGFNEQFF
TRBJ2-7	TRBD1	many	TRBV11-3	TGTGCCAGCAGCTTAGTTACAGGGGGTTCCTACGAGCAGTACTTC	CASSLVTGGSYEQYF
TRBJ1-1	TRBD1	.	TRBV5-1	TGCGCCAGCAGACAAACCGGGACAGTGGACACTGAAGCTTTCTTT	CASRQTGTVDTEAFF
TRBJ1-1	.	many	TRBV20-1	TGCAGTACCAGAGACGGAGACACTGAAGCTTTCTTT	CSTRDGDTEAFF
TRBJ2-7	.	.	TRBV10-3	TGTGCCATCAGTGAGGGGGTTCAGGCCAGCGAGCAGTACTTC	CAISEGVQASEQYF
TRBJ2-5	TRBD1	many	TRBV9	TGTGCCAGCAGCCCCCGGACAGGCTACCAAGAGACCCAGTACTTC	CASSPRTGYQETQYF
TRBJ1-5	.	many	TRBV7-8	TGTGCCAGCAGCTTAGACTCCTCTCAGCCCCAGCATTTT	CASSLDSSQPQHF
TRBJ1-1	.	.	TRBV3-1	TGTACCAGCAGCCAAGGTTATGGGAACACTGAAGCTTTCTTT	CTSSQGYGNTEAFF
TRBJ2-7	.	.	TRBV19	TGTGCCAGTAGTAGGACTGAGTCCCCCTACGAGCAGTACTTC	CASSRTESPYEQYF
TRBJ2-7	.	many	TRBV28	TGTGCCAGCAGCCGTACCCCTCGGGGGCGGGAAGAGCAGTACTTC	CASSRTPRGREEQYF
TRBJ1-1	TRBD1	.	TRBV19	TGTGCCAGCTCCGGGACAGGGCTTATGAACACTGAAGCTTTCTTT	CASSGTGLMNTEAFF
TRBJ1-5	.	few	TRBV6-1	TGTGCCAGCAGGTCAAGGACAGCTCAGCCCCAGCATTTT	CASRSRTAQPQHF
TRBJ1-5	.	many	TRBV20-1	TGCAGTGCTAGGGAGACTGAGTTTAGCAATCAGCCCCAGCATTTT	CSARETEFSNQPQHF
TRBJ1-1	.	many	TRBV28	TGTGCCAGCAGGGGTACAGTGGTTCTATGGGCTTTCTTT	CASRGTVVLWAFF
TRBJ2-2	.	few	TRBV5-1	TGCGCCAGCAGCTTGGACAGGGCGGATTCCGGGGAGCTGTTTTTT	CASSLDRADSGELFF
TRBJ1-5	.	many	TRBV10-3	TGTGCCATCAGCTATGTCCCGGGGCTCAATCAGCCCCAGCATTTT	CAISYVPGLNQPQHF
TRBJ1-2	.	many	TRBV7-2	TGTGCCAGCAGCTCAATGGCAGGGAATGGCTACACCTTC	CASSSMAGNGYTF
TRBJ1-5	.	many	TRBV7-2	TGTGCCAGCAGCTTAGCAGGGGGGATGGGGCAGCCCCAGCATTTT	CASSLAGGMGQPQHF
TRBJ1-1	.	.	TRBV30	TGTGCCTGGAGTGTAGTCGGCCGGGGGAACACTGAAGCTTTCTTT	CAWSVVGRGNTEAFF
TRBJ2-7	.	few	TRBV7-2	TGTGCCAGCAGCTTAGTAGGCGGGGCCTACGAGCAGTACTTC	CASSLVGGAYEQYF
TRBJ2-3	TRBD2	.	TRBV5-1	TGCGCCAGCCGCGGGACTAGCGAGAGCACAGATACGCAGTATTTT	CASRGTSESTDTQYF
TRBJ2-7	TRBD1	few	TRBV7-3	TGTGCCAGCAGCTTAGACCCGGGACAGGGGTCCTACGAGCAGTACTTC	CASSLDPGQGSYEQYF
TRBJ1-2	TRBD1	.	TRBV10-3	TGTGCCATCAGTGAAAGGCGTAGTAGGACAGGGGGCGCGGATGGCTACACCTTC	CAISERRSRTGGADGYTF
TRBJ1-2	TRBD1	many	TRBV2	TGTGCCAGCAGGAAGGACAGGGAGAACTATGGCTACACCTTC	CASRKDRENYGYTF
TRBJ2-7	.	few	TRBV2	TGTGCCAGCAAAGGTAATAGGGGCGATAACTACGAGCAGTACTTC	CASKGNRGDNYEQYF
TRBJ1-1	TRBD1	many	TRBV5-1	TGCGCCAGCAGCTTGAGTACTACAGGGGGCTTAAACACTGAAGCTTTCTTT	CASSLSTTGGLNTEAFF
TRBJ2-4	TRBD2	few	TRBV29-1	TGCAGCGTTCGGGGGGGTCTAGCCAAAAACATTCAGTACTTC	CSVRGGLAKNIQYF
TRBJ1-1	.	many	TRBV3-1	TGTGCCAGCAGCCAAGACGGAGGCGAAGCTTTCTTT	CASSQDGGEAFF
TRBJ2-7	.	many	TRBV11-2	TGTGCCAGCAGCGTAGAACAGGAGCGGGCCTTCTACGAGCAGTACTTC	CASSVEQERAFYEQYF
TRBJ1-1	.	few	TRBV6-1	TGTGCCAGACAGATTGAAGCTTTCTTT	CARQIEAFF